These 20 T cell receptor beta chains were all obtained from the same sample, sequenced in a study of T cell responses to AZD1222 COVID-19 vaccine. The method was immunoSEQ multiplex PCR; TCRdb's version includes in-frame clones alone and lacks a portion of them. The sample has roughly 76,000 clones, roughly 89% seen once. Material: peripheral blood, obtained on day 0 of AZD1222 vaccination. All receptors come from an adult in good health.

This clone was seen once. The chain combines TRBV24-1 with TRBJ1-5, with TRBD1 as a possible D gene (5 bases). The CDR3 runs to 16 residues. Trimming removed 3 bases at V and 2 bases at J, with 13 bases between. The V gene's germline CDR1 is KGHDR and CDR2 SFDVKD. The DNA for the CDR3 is TGTGCCACCAGTGATCGGGGGGGTTTGGGCAATCAGCCCCAGCATTTT. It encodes CATSDRGGLGNQPQHF.

Here the CDR3 reads CASSLEFGNTIYF. In DNA form, the CDR3 reads TGTGCCAGCAGCCTTGAATTTGGAAACACCATATATTTT. This chain joins TRBV7-9 and TRBJ1-3; D unclear. This CDR3 has 13 residues. V shed 5 bases and J shed 3 bases, with 8 bases lying between them. Looked up from germline, CDR1 is SEHNR and CDR2 is FQNEAQ (reference sequence).

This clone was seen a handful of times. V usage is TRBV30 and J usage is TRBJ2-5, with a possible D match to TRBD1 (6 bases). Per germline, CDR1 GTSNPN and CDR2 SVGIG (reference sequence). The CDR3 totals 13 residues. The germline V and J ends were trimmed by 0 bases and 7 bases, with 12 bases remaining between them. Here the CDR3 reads CAWSVGGRGTQYF. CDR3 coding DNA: TGTGCCTGGAGTGTAGGAGGCAGGGGGACCCAGTACTTC.

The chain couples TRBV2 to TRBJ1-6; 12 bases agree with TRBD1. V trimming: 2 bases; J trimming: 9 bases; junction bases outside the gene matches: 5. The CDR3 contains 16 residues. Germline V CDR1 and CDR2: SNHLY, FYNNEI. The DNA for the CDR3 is TGTGCCAGCAGTGAACGGGGACAGGGGGCGGGTTCACCCCTCCACTTT. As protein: CASSERGQGAGSPLHF.

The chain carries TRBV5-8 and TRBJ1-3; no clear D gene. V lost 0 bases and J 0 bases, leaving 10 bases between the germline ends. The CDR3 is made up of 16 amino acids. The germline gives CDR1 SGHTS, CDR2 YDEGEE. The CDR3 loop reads CASSLGATHSGNTIYF. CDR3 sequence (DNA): TGTGCCAGCAGCTTGGGGGCGACTCACTCTGGAAACACCATATATTTT.

The CDR3 sequence: CASSHGALLGSYNEQFF. The CDR3 coding sequence is TGTGCCAGCAGCCACGGGGCCTTGCTCGGCTCCTACAATGAGCAGTTCTTC. V gene TRBV6-2 or TRBV6-3 combines with J gene TRBJ2-1; the D call may be TRBD1 or TRBD2 (5 bases each). CDR1 and CDR2 (germline): MNHEY, SVGEGT. Trimming shortened V by 6 bases and J by 0 bases, and 18 bases separated the two germline ends. The CDR3 consists of 17 residues.

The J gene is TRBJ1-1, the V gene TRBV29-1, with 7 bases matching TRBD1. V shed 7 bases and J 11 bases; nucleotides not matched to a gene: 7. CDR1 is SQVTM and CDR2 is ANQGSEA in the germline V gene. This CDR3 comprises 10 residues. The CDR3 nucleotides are TGCAGCGACATAGGGGGCGCGGCTTTCTTT. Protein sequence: CSDIGGAAFF.

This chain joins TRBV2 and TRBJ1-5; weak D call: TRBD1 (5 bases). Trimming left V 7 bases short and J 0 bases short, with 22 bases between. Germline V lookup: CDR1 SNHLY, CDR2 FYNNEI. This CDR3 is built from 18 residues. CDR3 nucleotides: TGTGCCAGCATCAGGGACCAGAATTTTCGATATAGCAATCAGCCCCAGCATTTT. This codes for CASIRDQNFRYSNQPQHF.

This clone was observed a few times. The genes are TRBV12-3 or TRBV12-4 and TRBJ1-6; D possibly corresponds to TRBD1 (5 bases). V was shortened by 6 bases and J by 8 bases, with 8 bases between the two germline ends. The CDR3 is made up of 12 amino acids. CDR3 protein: CASRGEYSPLHF. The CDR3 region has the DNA TGTGCCAGCAGGGGGGAGTATTCACCCCTCCACTTT.

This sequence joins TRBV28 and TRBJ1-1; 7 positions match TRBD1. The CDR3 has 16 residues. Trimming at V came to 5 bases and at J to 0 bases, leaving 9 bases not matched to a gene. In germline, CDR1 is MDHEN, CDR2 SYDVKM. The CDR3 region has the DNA TGTGCCAGCAGTATTCCGGGACAGACAGTGAACACTGAAGCTTTCTTT. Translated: CASSIPGQTVNTEAFF.

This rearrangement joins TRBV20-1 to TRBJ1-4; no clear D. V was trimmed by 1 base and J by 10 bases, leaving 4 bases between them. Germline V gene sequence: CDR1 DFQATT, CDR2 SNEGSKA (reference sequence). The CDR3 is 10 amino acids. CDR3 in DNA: TGCAGTGCTAGAGTCGGAAAACTGTTTTTT. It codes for CSARVGKLFF.

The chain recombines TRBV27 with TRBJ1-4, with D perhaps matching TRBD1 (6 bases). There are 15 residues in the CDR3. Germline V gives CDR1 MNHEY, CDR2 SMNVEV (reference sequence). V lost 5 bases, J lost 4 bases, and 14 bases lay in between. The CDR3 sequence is CASSRLDRINEKLFF. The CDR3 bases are TGTGCCAGCAGTCGCCTTGACAGGATTAATGAAAAACTGTTTTTT.

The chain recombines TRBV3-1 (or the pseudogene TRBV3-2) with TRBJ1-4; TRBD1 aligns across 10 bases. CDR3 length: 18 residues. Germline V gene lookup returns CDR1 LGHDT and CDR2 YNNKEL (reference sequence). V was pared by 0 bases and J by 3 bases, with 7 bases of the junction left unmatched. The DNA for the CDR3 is TGTGCCAGCAGCCAAGATAGGGACAGGGGTGTCGCTAATGAAAAACTGTTTTTT. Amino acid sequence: CASSQDRDRGVANEKLFF.

The CDR3 nucleotides read TGTGCCAGCAGCCAGGGACAGGGGAGGACTGGGTATGGCTACACCTTC. Translation gives CASSQGQGRTGYGYTF. V is TRBV3-1 (or the pseudogene TRBV3-2) and J is TRBJ1-2, with TRBD1 identical over 10 bases. CDR3 length: 16 residues. The germline CDR1 and CDR2 sequences are LGHDT and YNNKEL (reference sequence). V trimming: 3 bases; J trimming: 5 bases; junction bases outside the gene matches: 9.

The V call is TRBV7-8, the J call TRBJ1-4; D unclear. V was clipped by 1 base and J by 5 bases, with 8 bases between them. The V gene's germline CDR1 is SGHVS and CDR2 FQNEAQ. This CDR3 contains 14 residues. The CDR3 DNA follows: TGTGCCAGCAGCTTAGGACAATTGAATGAAAAACTGTTTTTT. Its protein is CASSLGQLNEKLFF.

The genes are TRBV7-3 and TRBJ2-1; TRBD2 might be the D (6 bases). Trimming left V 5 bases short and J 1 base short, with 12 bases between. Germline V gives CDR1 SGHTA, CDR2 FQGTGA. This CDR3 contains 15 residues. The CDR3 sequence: CASSRGTQSYNEQFF. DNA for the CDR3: TGTGCCAGCAGCCGTGGGACTCAGTCCTACAATGAGCAGTTCTTC.

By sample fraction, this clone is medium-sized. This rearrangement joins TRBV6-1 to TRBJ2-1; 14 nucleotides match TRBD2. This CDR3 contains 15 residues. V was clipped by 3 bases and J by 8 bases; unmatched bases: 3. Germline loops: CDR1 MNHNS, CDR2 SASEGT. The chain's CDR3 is CASSDGTSGSDEQFF. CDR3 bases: TGTGCCAGCAGTGACGGGACTAGCGGGAGTGATGAGCAGTTCTTC.

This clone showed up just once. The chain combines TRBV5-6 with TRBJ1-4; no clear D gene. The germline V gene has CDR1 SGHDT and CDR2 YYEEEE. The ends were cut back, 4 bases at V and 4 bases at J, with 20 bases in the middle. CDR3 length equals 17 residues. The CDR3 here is CASSRSVENLLNEKLFF. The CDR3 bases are TGTGCCAGCAGCCGCTCCGTCGAAAATTTACTTAATGAAAAACTGTTTTTT.

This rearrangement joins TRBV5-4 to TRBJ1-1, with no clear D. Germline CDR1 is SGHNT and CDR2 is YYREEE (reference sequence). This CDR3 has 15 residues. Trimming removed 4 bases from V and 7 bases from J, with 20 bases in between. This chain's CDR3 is CASSQWSGPQREAFF. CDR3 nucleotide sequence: TGTGCCAGCAGCCAATGGTCCGGACCGCAACGTGAAGCTTTCTTT. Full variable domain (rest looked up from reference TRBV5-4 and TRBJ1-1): ETGVTQSPTHLIKTRGQQVTLRCSSQSGHNTVSWYQQALGQGPQFIFQYYREEENGRGNFPPRFSGLQFPNYSSELNVNALELDDSALYLCASSQWSGPQREAFFGQGTRLTVV.

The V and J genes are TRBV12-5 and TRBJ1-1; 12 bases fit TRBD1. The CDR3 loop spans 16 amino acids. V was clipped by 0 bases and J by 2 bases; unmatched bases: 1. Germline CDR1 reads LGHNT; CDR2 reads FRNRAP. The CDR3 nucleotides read TGTGCTAGTGGTTTGGTCGGGACAGGGGGCAACACTGAAGCTTTCTTT. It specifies CASGLVGTGGNTEAFF.